This T cell receptor (beta chain) was observed in a study of T-cell memory formation after mild COVID-19. MiXCR, run by TCRdb on the 5' RACE reads, gives a single entry per CDR3 protein. The data contain about 600,000 distinct CDR3 sequences, about 20% of them singletons. Overall study findings and caveats: Pre-infection memory harbored some responding clones, suggesting cross-reactive memory joined.

Germline V gene data show CDR1 as LGHNA and CDR2 as YSLEER. The CDR3 runs to 14 residues. Trimming took off 1 base at V and 8 bases at J, with 14 bases between the two ends. This clonotype has a single count. What it recognizes is unknown. This sequence was found in an adult woman who had mild COVID-19 (a few samples of this study predate the infection). Cell type and time point are not known. The chain is built from TRBV4-3 and TRBJ1-2; D call uncertain. What was sequenced was PBMCs or a T cell subset sorted from them (not recorded which). The CDR3 is CASSQGQEMGGYTF. Written as DNA, the CDR3 is TGCGCCAGCAGCCAAGGGCAGGAGATGGGGGGCTACACCTTC.